These 5 T cell receptor beta chains were sequenced from one sample in a study of beta chain features in type 1 diabetes. The study reverse transcribed the entire isolated RNA, so it sequenced expressed TCRB transcripts. The repertoire was sequenced with immunoSEQ multiplex PCR; TCRdb's copy has only in-frame clones and lacks some. The data contain some 44,000 clones, just over 50% of them singletons. The sequencing input was Tregs from blood. The receptors were gathered from a woman between 18 and 29 years old in good health.

This clone has just a few counts. The chain carries TRBV6-6 and TRBJ1-5; TRBD1 is a possible D gene (5 bases). V lost 8 bases, J lost 5 bases, and 22 bases lay in between. The CDR3 totals 16 residues. Germline V gene data show CDR1 as MNHNY and CDR2 as SVGAGI (reference sequence). In DNA form, the CDR3 reads TGTGCCAGCTGCTCGATTGGGGGAGGGGTCGATCAGCCCCAGCATTTT. Translated: CASCSIGGGVDQPQHF.

This rearrangement joins TRBV9 to TRBJ2-3; tentative D call: TRBD1 (5 bases). V was clipped by 3 bases and J by 5 bases, with 10 bases between them. Looked up from germline, CDR1 is SGDLS and CDR2 is YYNGEE. The CDR3 has 13 residues. The CDR3 DNA reads TGTGCCAGCAGCGGCAGGGTGATAGATACGCAGTATTTT. This gives the protein CASSGRVIDTQYF.

This chain links TRBV5-4 with TRBJ2-7, with D uncertain. The CDR3 consists of 14 residues. The germline V gene encodes CDR1 SGHNT and CDR2 YYREEE (reference sequence). Trimming shortened V by 3 bases and J by 0 bases, and 10 bases separated the two germline ends. The CDR3 coding sequence is TGTGCCAGCAGCTCGACTGGAAGCTCCTACGAGCAGTACTTC. Translated, it gives CASSSTGSSYEQYF. Drawing the rest from reference TRBV5-4 and TRBJ2-7, the complete variable domain is ETGVTQSPTHLIKTRGQQVTLRCSSQSGHNTVSWYQQALGQGPQFIFQYYREEENGRGNFPPRFSGLQFPNYSSELNVNALELDDSALYLCASSSTGSSYEQYFGPGTRLTVT.

This clone was recorded a few times. The rearrangement joins TRBV6-1 to TRBJ2-3; TRBD2 agrees at 9 bases. Trimming removed 4 bases from V and 1 base from J; junction bases left unmatched: 6. CDR1 and CDR2 (germline): MNHNS, SASEGT. The CDR3 spans 16 residues. The CDR3 DNA reads as TGTGCCAGCAGTGCCTATTTAGCGGGAGGCACAGATACGCAGTATTTT. This sequence encodes CASSAYLAGGTDTQYF.

The chain carries TRBV7-9 and TRBJ1-5, with 7 bases that match TRBD1. CDR3 length: 16 residues. J gave up 3 bases and V 3 bases, and 8 bases lay outside the gene matches. Germline CDR1 is SEHNR and CDR2 is FQNEAQ (reference sequence). CDR3 amino acids: CASSFETGSINQPQHF. CDR3 nucleotide sequence: TGTGCCAGCAGCTTCGAGACAGGGAGTATCAATCAGCCCCAGCATTTT.